This record covers a single TCR beta chain. Its target is unknown. The data stem from a study of T cell responses to AZD1222 COVID-19 vaccine. Whole-study findings and limits: White British donors predominated, females outnumbered males, and clonal diversity was possibly underestimated. Dominant CD4 TCR responses targeted spike regions 160-218 and 743-854.

Profiling relied on immunoSEQ multiplex PCR, and the TCRdb table lists in-frame clones only, not all of them. The sample has roughly 150,000 clones; roughly 87% are singletons. The receptor's source is an adult who received the AZD1222 COVID-19 vaccine. Sequencing was performed on peripheral blood, taken 28 days after the second AZD1222 dose.

The CDR3 DNA reads TGTGCCAGCAGCTTACACAGGGGAGGAAACGAGCAGTACTTC. The encoded protein is CASSLHRGGNEQYF. This sequence joins TRBV7-9 and TRBJ2-7, with D maybe TRBD1 (7 bases). Germline V gives CDR1 SEHNR, CDR2 FQNEAQ (reference sequence). V was clipped by 2 bases and J by 5 bases, with 13 bases between them. This CDR3 has 14 amino acids.